Each of the 5 T cell receptor beta chains below was sequenced from the same sample in a study of CD8+ T cells in alopecia areata. Sample treatment: oral pan-JAK inhibitor, 5-10 mg twice daily. Sequencing templates came from extracted RNA that was reverse transcribed into cDNA. TCRdb keeps only in-frame clones here, not all; method: immunoSEQ multiplex PCR. The sample lists about 120,000 clones; approximately 53% were seen once. This sample comprised CD4+ T cells sorted from blood, obtained at week 4, from a patient treated with tofacitinib. Receptor source: a human donor with alopecia areata.

DNA of the CDR3: TGTGCCAGCAGCCTTACAGGGCTGACCGGGGAGCTGTTTTTT. It specifies CASSLTGLTGELFF. The J gene is TRBJ2-2, the V gene TRBV9, with D perhaps TRBD1 (6 bases). The germline V and J ends were trimmed by 4 bases and 5 bases, with 12 bases remaining between them. The CDR3 contains 14 residues. Germline V lookup: CDR1 SGDLS, CDR2 YYNGEE.

This clone was picked up a small number of times. The V and J genes are TRBV4-1 and TRBJ2-1; no firm D call. Germline V gives CDR1 MGHRA, CDR2 YSYEKL. V lost 1 base and J lost 8, with 12 bases in between. The CDR3 length is 14 residues. CDR3 sequence: CASSQVLPHDEQFF. The DNA of the CDR3 is TGCGCCAGCAGCCAAGTCCTTCCCCACGATGAGCAGTTCTTC.

This clone was counted only a few times. V usage is TRBV30 and J usage is TRBJ2-3; a possible D gene is TRBD1 (6 bases). Between the trimmed V and J ends, which lost 6 bases and 0 bases, there was a span of 19 bases. CDR1 is GTSNPN and CDR2 is SVGIG in the germline V gene (reference sequence). CDR3 length: 16 residues. CDR3 nucleotides: TGTGCCTGCCACAGGGAACATCGACTCAGCACAGATACGCAGTATTTT. Its translation: CACHREHRLSTDTQYF.

The chain couples TRBV7-2 to TRBJ2-3, with 7 bases lining up with TRBD1. Unmatched junction bases numbered 5, after V lost 5 bases and J lost 6 bases. Germline V gene lookup returns CDR1 SGHTA and CDR2 FQGNSA. The CDR3 totals 13 residues. The CDR3 loop is CASSALQGDTQYF. DNA for the CDR3: TGTGCCAGCAGCGCCCTACAGGGGGATACGCAGTATTTT. Full variable domain (outside the CDR3, taken from reference TRBV7-2 and TRBJ2-3): GAGVSQSPSNKVTEKGKDVELRCDPISGHTALYWYRQSLGQGLEFLIYFQGNSAPDKSGLPSDRFSAERTGGSVSTLTIQRTQQEDSAVYLCASSALQGDTQYFGPGTRLTVL.

This clone was picked up one time. This chain links TRBV7-8 with TRBJ2-2; a possible D gene is TRBD1 (6 bases). The length of the CDR3 is 15 residues. Trimming shortened V by 1 base and J by 4 bases, and 10 bases separated the two germline ends. Germline CDR1 and CDR2: SGHVS and FQNEAQ. DNA of the CDR3: TGTGCCAGCAGCTTAGATGACAGGACCACCGGGGAGCTGTTTTTT. Residues: CASSLDDRTTGELFF. The complete variable domain, with remaining parts taken from reference TRBV7-8 and TRBJ2-2, reads GAGVSQSPRYKVAKRGQDVALRCDPISGHVSLFWYQQALGQGPEFLTYFQNEAQLDKSGLPSDRFFAERPEGSVSTLKIQRTQQEDSAVYLCASSLDDRTTGELFFGEGSRLTVL.